Below, 14 T cell receptor beta chains from the same sample are listed, as sequenced in a study of cytomegalovirus exposure and HLA in healthy donors. This PCR relied on a set of 60 Vbeta primers and 13 Jbeta primers. The assay was immunoSEQ multiplex PCR, and TCRdb's table has in-frame clones only and misses some. Here the sample spans under 200,000 clones, 86% being singletons. Sequenced: PBMCs. The receptors were gathered from a woman under 30 in good health and CMV-seronegative.

The chain couples TRBV15 to TRBJ2-3; D might be TRBD2 (6 bases). Trimming pared 3 bases from V and 1 base from J, leaving 14 bases between. CDR1 is LNHNV and CDR2 is YYDKDF in the germline V gene (reference sequence). CDR3 length: 16 residues. CDR3 DNA sequence: TGTGCCACCAGCAGGGAACTAGCAGCCGGCACAGATACGCAGTATTTT. It specifies CATSRELAAGTDTQYF.

The chain has TRBV7-9 and TRBJ2-3, with 10 bases fitting TRBD2. Germline lookup yields CDR1 SEHNR and CDR2 FQNEAQ (reference sequence). V gave up 2 bases and J gave up 2 bases; unmatched junction bases: 4. The CDR3 has 16 amino acids. The CDR3 DNA sequence: TGTGCCAGCAGCTTATGGCTAGCGGGGGACACAGATACGCAGTATTTT. It encodes CASSLWLAGDTDTQYF.

The chain employs TRBV19 and TRBJ1-1; D may be TRBD1 (5 bases). The V end lost 5 bases, the J end lost 4 bases, and 17 bases lay between the germline ends. Looked up from germline, CDR1 is LNHDA and CDR2 is SQIVND (reference sequence). CDR3 length: 15 amino acids. CDR3 sequence (DNA): TGTGCCAGTAGTGGGGCCGTTGTGTCACTCACTGAAGCTTTCTTT. It yields the protein CASSGAVVSLTEAFF.

The chain couples TRBV7-3 to TRBJ2-1; maybe TRBD1 (5 bases). V lost 2 bases and J 6 bases, leaving 17 bases between the germline ends. The germline gives CDR1 SGHTA, CDR2 FQGTGA. The CDR3 contains 16 residues. CDR3 sequence: CASSLGSGRVLNEQFF. The CDR3 coding sequence is TGTGCCAGCAGCTTAGGATCCGGCAGGGTCCTCAATGAGCAGTTCTTC.

This clone was observed a single time. The gene calls are TRBV5-5 and TRBJ2-1; 9 bases are shared with TRBD1. Trimming at V came to 4 bases and at J to 5 bases, leaving 13 bases not matched to a gene. Looked up from germline, CDR1 is SGHKS and CDR2 is YYEKEE (reference sequence). The CDR3 length is 17 residues. The CDR3 spells CASSRPVLGQGDNEQFF. The CDR3 coding sequence is TGTGCCAGCAGCCGCCCGGTATTGGGACAGGGAGACAATGAGCAGTTCTTC.

V gene TRBV5-5 combines with J gene TRBJ1-4; D is unresolved. The CDR3 loop spans 14 amino acids. Trimming stripped 1 base from V and 7 bases from J, with 11 bases between. Germline-derived CDR1 and CDR2 are SGHKS and YYEKEE (reference sequence). CDR3 sequence reads: CASSLNPWAEKLFF. The CDR3 nucleotides read TGTGCCAGCAGCTTGAACCCATGGGCTGAAAAACTGTTTTTT.

This chain joins TRBV2 and TRBJ1-2; a possible D gene is TRBD1 (5 bases). The CDR3 sequence is 13 residues long. V gave up 7 bases and J gave up 6 bases, with 15 bases separating them. Germline V gene lookup returns CDR1 SNHLY and CDR2 FYNNEI. This CDR3 is CASIPPGVDGYTF. CDR3 DNA sequence: TGTGCCAGCATCCCTCCGGGGGTGGATGGCTACACCTTC.

The V gene is TRBV7-8, the J gene TRBJ1-2, with 7 bases that match TRBD1. CDR3 length: 17 residues. After removal of 1 base from V and 2 bases from J, the junction contained 10 bases not matched to a gene. Germline values: CDR1 SGHVS, CDR2 FQNEAQ. The CDR3 coding sequence is TGTGCCAGCAGCTTAGAAGGTGGGGGACAGATAAACTATGGCTACACCTTC. It yields the protein CASSLEGGGQINYGYTF.

The table lists this clone with a few counts. J is TRBJ1-3 and V is TRBV7-9; the D is unclear. Trimming pared 5 bases from V and 0 bases from J, leaving 17 bases between. This CDR3 spans 17 amino acids. Germline CDR1 SEHNR, CDR2 FQNEAQ (reference sequence). CDR3 protein: CASSPGQAGRSGNTIYF. DNA of the CDR3: TGTGCCAGCAGCCCCGGGCAGGCGGGCCGCTCTGGAAACACCATATATTTT. Using reference TRBV7-9 and TRBJ1-3 for the parts outside the CDR3, the full variable domain is DTGVSQNPRHKITKRGQNVTFRCDPISEHNRLYWYRQTLGQGPEFLTYFQNEAQLEKSRLLSDRFSAERPKGSFSTLEIQRTEQGDSAMYLCASSPGQAGRSGNTIYFGEGSWLTVV.

V and J are TRBV30 and TRBJ2-1, with no clear D. CDR3 length: 14 residues. From germline, CDR1 is GTSNPN and CDR2 SVGIG (reference sequence). V was pared by 4 bases and J by 0 bases, with 10 bases between. For the CDR3, the DNA is TGTGCCTGGACCGTCGAGAGCTCCTACAATGAGCAGTTCTTC. Amino acid sequence: CAWTVESSYNEQFF.

The chain combines TRBV2 with TRBJ1-1, with D possibly matching TRBD1 (6 bases). The CDR3 is 14 residues long. In germline, CDR1 is SNHLY, CDR2 FYNNEI. Trimming shortened V by 6 bases and J by 4 bases, and 15 bases separated the two germline ends. This CDR3 is CASRGAGAGTEAFF. The CDR3 DNA follows: TGTGCCAGCAGGGGGGCAGGGGCGGGCACTGAAGCTTTCTTT.

This chain links TRBV28 with TRBJ1-6; tentatively, D is TRBD1 (6 bases). CDR1 MDHEN and CDR2 SYDVKM come from the germline V gene. This CDR3 spans 15 amino acids. The V and J ends lost 5 bases and 7 bases respectively, with 15 bases between them. In nucleotides, the CDR3 is TGTGCCAGCAGTCCGACGGACAGCCCAAATTCACCCCTCCACTTT. As protein: CASSPTDSPNSPLHF.

This chain joins TRBV10-3 and TRBJ2-5, with 7 bases matching TRBD2. Germline CDR1 ENHRY, CDR2 SYGVKD. J gave up 4 bases and V 0 bases, and 5 bases lay outside the gene matches. The CDR3 covers 15 residues. Written as DNA, the CDR3 is TGTGCCATCAGTGAGTCGGGCAGGGAGGGAGAGACCCAGTACTTC. Protein sequence: CAISESGREGETQYF.

This clone has just one count. The rearrangement uses TRBV6-1 and TRBJ1-6; no reliable D call. V was trimmed by 8 bases and J by 5 bases, leaving 10 bases between them. CDR3 length: 13 residues. Germline CDR1 is MNHNS and CDR2 is SASEGT. The CDR3 bases are TGTGCCAGCCTCGAAGTAGATAATTCACCCCTCCACTTT. Translated, it gives CASLEVDNSPLHF.